The sequence of this T cell receptor beta chain was determined in a study of blood T cells in healthy people across ages. The CDR3 consists of 15 residues. Germline CDR1 is MNHEY and CDR2 is SVGAGI. Concerning this clonotype: Its specificity is not known.

Through a sample-barcoded 5' primer and a J-beta primer mix, a second PCR was run for roughly 7 to 12 cycles. TCRdb analysed the 5' RACE reads with MiXCR anew, one entry per CDR3 protein. The sample lists some 800,000 distinct CDR3 sequences, 44% occurring once. Findings of the study overall: Older individuals had lower TCR beta diversity per million T cells (the decline was roughly linear). When set beside aged donors, long-lived donors presented more naive CD4+ cells and higher diversity.

The sample was blood. This TCR came from a man in his sixties in good health. The chain combines TRBV6-5 with TRBJ2-4, with TRBD1 matching 8 bases. The J call is uncertain, as TRBJ2-7 better fits the DNA end. The CDR3 DNA follows: TGTGCCAGCAGACGCTCGCGGGACAGGACTCACGAGCAGTACTTC. Amino acids: CASRRSRDRTHEQYF.